Sequencing of this T cell receptor (beta chain) was carried out in a study of blood T cell repertoires in COVID-19. Whole-study context: Acute and convalescent COVID-19 samples came from the United States, Italy and Spain. Nucleic acid was either cDNA or gDNA, and it came from T cells, B-cell-depleted T cells, or PBMCs.

In the original analysis: For nucleated cells, counts were estimated from reference gene primer amplification. TCRdb keeps only in-frame clones here, not all; method: immunoSEQ multiplex PCR. D and trimming come from the DNA, and the V and J calls and clone size come from that table. In the table there are 55,000 or so clones, roughly 80% of which are singletons. The CDR3 consists of 15 residues. Looked up from germline, CDR1 is KGHDR and CDR2 is SFDVKD. Trimming cost V 3 bases and J 4 bases; bases outside gene matches: 6. The specimen was peripheral blood. The genes are TRBV24-1 and TRBJ1-2; 8 nucleotides agree with TRBD1. The TCR comes from a man aged 55 to 69 with acute or convalescent COVID-19. CDR3 sequence reads: CATSDPRQGTYGYTF. Written as DNA, the CDR3 is TGTGCCACCAGTGATCCCCGACAGGGGACCTATGGCTACACCTTC.